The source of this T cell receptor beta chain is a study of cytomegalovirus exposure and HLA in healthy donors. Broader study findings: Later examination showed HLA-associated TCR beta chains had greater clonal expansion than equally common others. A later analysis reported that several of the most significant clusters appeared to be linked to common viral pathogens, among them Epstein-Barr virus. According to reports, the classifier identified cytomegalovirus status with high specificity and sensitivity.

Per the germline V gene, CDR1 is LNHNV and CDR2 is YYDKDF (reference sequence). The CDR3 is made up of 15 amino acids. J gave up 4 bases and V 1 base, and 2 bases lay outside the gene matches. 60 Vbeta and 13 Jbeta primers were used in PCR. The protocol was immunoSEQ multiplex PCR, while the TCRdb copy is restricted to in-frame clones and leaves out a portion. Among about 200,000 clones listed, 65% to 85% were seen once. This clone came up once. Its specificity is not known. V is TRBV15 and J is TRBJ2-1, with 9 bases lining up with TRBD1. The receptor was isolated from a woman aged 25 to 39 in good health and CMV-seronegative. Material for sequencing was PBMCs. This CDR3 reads CATSRGDREYNEQFF. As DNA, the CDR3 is TGTGCCACCAGCAGAGGGGACAGGGAGTACAATGAGCAGTTCTTC.